This TCR beta chain appears in the sequencing data of a study of shared clonotypes between healthy human individuals. Concerning this clone itself: A much larger clone sits a single nucleotide away, making a read error possible. This is likely a read error, given that the CDR3 carries no conserved phenylalanine or tryptophan at its end.

Assay execution proceeded at the deep level. Per the study methods: Junction-only sequences produced by ImmunoSEQ had no quality scores, so filtering differed. The protocol was immunoSEQ multiplex PCR, while the TCRdb copy is restricted to in-frame clones and leaves out a portion. Clone size and the V and J calls come from that table; the DNA yielded D and trimming. The sample shows over 95,000 clones, around half of them seen only once. The clonotype comes from a woman aged 40 to 50 in good health. Some clones in this sample may be carry-over from other donors' samples. The sequenced sample consisted of PBMCs.

The CDR3 DNA reads TGTGCCAGCAGTCCCCCGACAGGGGATTCGGGCACCGGGGAGCTGTTTCTT. Its translation is CASSPPTGDSGTGELFL. The rearrangement uses TRBV28 and TRBJ2-2, with 8 bases that match TRBD1. The CDR3 length is 17 residues. Trimming at V came to 5 bases and at J to 4 bases, leaving 12 bases not matched to a gene. The germline gives CDR1 MDHEN, CDR2 SYDVKM.